This T cell receptor beta chain was identified in a study of T cell changes during pregnancy in multiple sclerosis. Profiling relied on immunoSEQ multiplex PCR, and the TCRdb table lists in-frame clones only, not all of them. The sample records 60,000 to 70,000 clones, approximately 89% being singletons. Trimming took 4 bases from V and 7 from J; bases not matched to a gene: 3. This CDR3 is built from 14 residues. Germline lookup yields CDR1 MNHEY and CDR2 SVGAGI. This clone was seen once. The sequence derives from a female donor in good health, enrolled as a control in a pregnancy study. The chain links TRBV6-5 to TRBJ1-4, with TRBD1 identical over 10 bases. Sequences were derived from peripheral blood, sampled in the third trimester of pregnancy. The CDR3 loop reads CASSFRDRGEKLFF. CDR3 DNA sequence: TGTGCCAGCAGTTTCCGGGACAGGGGTGAAAAACTGTTTTTT.